These 20 T cell receptor beta chains were sequenced from one sample in a study of T cells in localized non-small cell lung cancer. Sequencing used immunoSEQ multiplex PCR; TCRdb keeps in-frame clones, though not all of them. This table holds around 50,000 clones, roughly 85% found once. The sample consisted of peripheral blood, taken before any cancer treatment. Source of these receptors: a woman aged 40 to 75 with stage I lung adenocarcinoma.

CDR3 in DNA: TGCGCCAGCAGCCAAGCGGGGACTAGCGGGGTGCTAGCCAAAAACATTCAGTACTTC. This encodes CASSQAGTSGVLAKNIQYF. The rearrangement uses TRBV4-1 and TRBJ2-4; 13 bases map to TRBD2. The CDR3 sequence is 19 residues long. Germline V gives CDR1 MGHRA, CDR2 YSYEKL. Trimming removed 1 base from V and 0 bases from J; junction bases left unmatched: 6.

This clone appeared a few times. This chain connects TRBV19 to TRBJ1-5, with TRBD1 as a possible D gene (6 bases). In germline, CDR1 is LNHDA, CDR2 SQIVND (reference sequence). The CDR3 contains 14 residues. The V gene lost 6 bases and the J gene lost 4 bases, with 13 bases spanning the gap. DNA of the CDR3: TGTGCCAGTAGGGATCAGGGGTGGAATCAGCCCCAGCATTTT. It is translated as CASRDQGWNQPQHF.

This clone was seen just once. The J gene is TRBJ1-6, the V gene TRBV5-1, with 10 bases that match TRBD1. Trimming took 3 bases from V and 5 from J; bases not matched to a gene: 8. Germline V gives CDR1 SGHRS, CDR2 YFSETQ. This CDR3 has 17 residues. This CDR3 is CASSSQTGGRNNSPLHF. For the CDR3, the DNA is TGCGCCAGCAGCTCCCAGACAGGGGGCAGAAATAATTCACCCCTCCACTTT.

V and J are TRBV11-2 and TRBJ2-3, with a possible D match to TRBD2 (6 bases). This CDR3 is built from 15 residues. The ends were cut back, 3 bases at V and 5 bases at J, with 15 bases in the middle. The germline gives CDR1 SGHAT, CDR2 FQNNGV. The CDR3 is CASSLGRGSQDTQYF. CDR3 DNA sequence: TGTGCCAGCAGCTTGGGTCGGGGGAGTCAAGATACGCAGTATTTT.

This chain links TRBV7-2 with TRBJ2-6; TRBD1 agrees at 8 bases. Trimming removed 5 bases from V and 1 base from J; junction bases left unmatched: 4. There are 16 residues in the CDR3. Per germline, CDR1 SGHTA and CDR2 FQGNSA. The chain's CDR3 is CASSLGTGSGANVLTF. CDR3 nucleotides: TGTGCCAGCAGCCTCGGGACAGGTTCTGGGGCCAACGTCCTGACTTTC.

The chain links TRBV13 to TRBJ1-2; tentatively, D is TRBD1 (5 bases). Germline CDR1 and CDR2: PRHDT and FYEKMQ (reference sequence). The V and J ends lost 0 bases and 1 base respectively, with 18 bases between them. CDR3 length: 18 residues. In nucleotides, the CDR3 is TGTGCCAGCAGCTTAGGCCATCGCAGGGAGGGAATTAACTATGGCTACACCTTC. It specifies CASSLGHRREGINYGYTF.

This rearrangement joins TRBV10-2 to TRBJ1-1; weak D call: TRBD1 (5 bases). The CDR3 totals 15 residues. Trimming cost V 0 bases and J 2 bases, with 10 bases left between them. The germline CDR1 and CDR2 sequences are WSHSY and SAAADI. The CDR3 protein is CASSESMGLNTEAFF. In DNA form, the CDR3 reads TGCGCCAGCAGTGAGTCGATGGGACTCAACACTGAAGCTTTCTTT.

The CDR3 nucleotides read TGTGCCAGCAGTTCACGTCAGGGTTTCTATGGCTACACCTTC. It is translated as CASSSRQGFYGYTF. The rearrangement links TRBV27 to TRBJ1-2; weak D call: TRBD1 (5 bases). The CDR3 is 14 amino acids. Germline CDR1 and CDR2: MNHEY and SMNVEV (reference sequence). V was shortened by 4 bases and J by 4 bases, with 13 bases between the two germline ends.

This sequence joins TRBV6-6 and TRBJ2-7; D is tentatively TRBD1 or TRBD2 (6 bases each). The CDR3 has 14 residues. Trimming removed 7 bases at V and 0 bases at J, with 13 bases between. Germline values: CDR1 MNHNY, CDR2 SVGAGI (reference sequence). The CDR3 sequence is CASKEGGSSYEQYF. The CDR3 nucleotides read TGTGCCAGCAAGGAAGGGGGGAGCTCCTACGAGCAGTACTTC.

This clone has only a few counts. This chain connects TRBV14 to TRBJ1-1; D not certain. With 0 bases removed from V and 9 bases from J, the gap between germline ends came to 11 bases. CDR1 and CDR2 from the germline V gene are SGHDN and FVKESK. The CDR3 runs 13 residues. The CDR3 loop is CASSQDGRNKAFF. CDR3 nucleotides: TGTGCCAGCAGCCAAGATGGTCGGAATAAAGCTTTCTTT.

The chain links TRBV6-4 to TRBJ2-1; 11 bases match TRBD2. Germline CDR1 and CDR2: MRHNA and SNTAGT. V lost 4 bases, J lost 2 bases, and 4 bases stayed unmatched. The length of the CDR3 is 16 residues. For the CDR3, the DNA is TGTGCCAGCAGTGTTACTAGCGGGGGCGCCTACAATGAGCAGTTCTTC. Protein product: CASSVTSGGAYNEQFF.

The V call is TRBV5-1, the J call TRBJ2-1, with D possibly matching TRBD2 (5 bases). Trimming removed 7 bases from V and 2 bases from J, with 16 bases in between. CDR3 length equals 15 residues. Germline CDR1 SGHRS, CDR2 YFSETQ. The CDR3 region is CASCSSGNTYNEQFF. CDR3 nucleotide sequence: TGCGCCAGCTGTTCAAGCGGAAACACCTACAATGAGCAGTTCTTC.

The CDR3 is CASSLGSWQETQYF. The CDR3, as DNA: TGTGCCAGTTCCTTGGGTAGCTGGCAAGAGACCCAGTACTTC. This sequence joins TRBV7-7 and TRBJ2-5, with D unresolved. Germline V gives CDR1 SSHAT, CDR2 FNYEAQ (reference sequence). There are 14 residues in the CDR3. V was pared by 9 bases and J by 2 bases, with 16 bases between.

The chain uses TRBV21-1 and TRBJ1-2. TRBV21-1 is a pseudogene segment. This CDR3 is built from 17 residues. CDR3 nucleotides: TGTGCCAGCAGCAAAGTGGAGAGGAGGGAAGGAGAGCTCGGCTACACCTTC. Protein product: CASSKVERREGELGYTF.

The rearrangement joins TRBV30 to TRBJ2-7; possibly TRBD1 for D (6 bases). This CDR3 region has 18 residues. CDR1 and CDR2 (germline): GTSNPN, SVGIG (reference sequence). Trimming took off 1 base at V and 6 bases at J, with 28 bases between the two ends. CDR3 sequence reads: CAWSGLRDAGEQRSEQYF. The CDR3 DNA sequence: TGTGCCTGGAGTGGACTACGAGACGCAGGGGAGCAGCGTTCCGAGCAGTACTTC.

This chain uses TRBV28 with TRBJ2-7; 7 bases fit TRBD1. The CDR3 totals 14 residues. In germline, CDR1 is MDHEN, CDR2 SYDVKM. With V trimmed by 1 base and J by 10 bases, 10 bases remained unmatched. CDR3 amino acids: CASSLYPGQRDQYF. The CDR3 region has the DNA TGTGCCAGCAGTTTATATCCGGGACAGAGAGACCAGTACTTC. The entire variable domain, with the rest obtained from reference TRBV28 and TRBJ2-7, is as follows: DVKVTQSSRYLVKRTGEKVFLECVQDMDHENMFWYRQDPGLGLRLIYFSYDVKMKEKGDIPEGYSVSREKKERFSLILESASTNQTSMYLCASSLYPGQRDQYFGPGTRLTVT.

The chain uses TRBV7-2 and TRBJ2-1, with TRBD1 matching over 10 bases. From germline, CDR1 is SGHTA and CDR2 FQGNSA. With V trimmed by 5 bases and J by 5 bases, 9 bases remained unmatched. This CDR3 is built from 16 residues. The CDR3 coding sequence is TGTGCCAGCAGCCCCTGGACAGGGGGGAATGACAATGAGCAGTTCTTC. Protein sequence: CASSPWTGGNDNEQFF. Variable domain in full (rest from reference TRBV7-2 and TRBJ2-1): GAGVSQSPSNKVTEKGKDVELRCDPISGHTALYWYRQSLGQGLEFLIYFQGNSAPDKSGLPSDRFSAERTGGSVSTLTIQRTQQEDSAVYLCASSPWTGGNDNEQFFGPGTRLTVL.

This clone was observed once. The chain recombines TRBV27 with TRBJ1-1; D is perhaps TRBD1 (5 bases). V dropped 2 bases and J dropped 11 bases, with 18 bases sitting between them. Germline assignment: CDR1 MNHEY and CDR2 SMNVEV (reference sequence). The CDR3 has 14 residues. DNA of the CDR3: TGTGCCAGCAGTTTAGGGGGTCCCGGGGGGGACGCTTTCTTT. Translated: CASSLGGPGGDAFF.

This clone was observed a handful of times. The rearrangement uses TRBV5-4 and TRBJ1-6, with 8 bases aligning to TRBD1. Unmatched junction bases numbered 4, after V lost 3 bases and J lost 8 bases. CDR1 SGHNT and CDR2 YYREEE come from the germline V gene (reference sequence). The length of the CDR3 is 14 residues. The DNA for the CDR3 is TGTGCCAGCAGCTCCGGACAGGGACATTCACCCCTCCACTTT. Its translation: CASSSGQGHSPLHF.

This clone occurred a few times. This chain links TRBV9 with TRBJ1-6; D ambiguous. Germline assignment: CDR1 SGDLS and CDR2 YYNGEE. The CDR3 spans 14 residues. V was pared by 1 base and J by 8 bases, with 10 bases between. CDR3 protein: CASSVLPNDSPLHF. The CDR3 bases are TGTGCCAGCAGCGTACTTCCGAATGATTCACCCCTCCACTTT.